There are many counts of the clone carrying this TCR beta chain. The antigen remains unidentified. The data derive from a study of blood T cells in healthy people across ages. Study-level results: Investigators viewed diversity estimates from one million T cells as underestimates, the study reported. Roughly linear age-related decline in beta diversity appeared, significant by age roughly 40. Naive T cell percentage showed a strong correlation with TCR beta diversity.

Sample-barcoded 5' priming and a J-beta primer mix drove a second PCR of about 6 to 12 cycles. Each cDNA was tagged by a template-switch adaptor containing 12 random nucleotides. TCRdb processed the 5' RACE reads anew with MiXCR; each CDR3 protein has one entry. The repertoire includes fewer than 800,000 distinct CDR3 sequences, 32% of them detected once, and 15% sits in the top ten. Per the germline V gene, CDR1 is SGHNT and CDR2 is YENEEA. The CDR3 runs to 16 residues. J lost 0 bases, V lost 4 bases, and 6 bases had no gene match. The gene calls are TRBV11-3 and TRBJ2-1; 7 bases fit TRBD2. The sequenced material came from blood. The sequence derives from a woman older than 75 in good health. CDR3 sequence (DNA): TGTGCCAGCAGCTCCCTTATAGCGGGCTCCTACAATGAGCAGTTCTTC. Translated, it gives CASSSLIAGSYNEQFF. Using reference TRBV11-3 and TRBJ2-1 for the parts outside the CDR3, the full variable domain is EAGVVQSPRYKIIEKKQPVAFWCNPISGHNTLYWYLQNLGQGPELLIRYENEEAVDDSQLPKDRFSAERLKGVDSTLKIQPAELGDSAVYLCASSSLIAGSYNEQFFGPGTRLTVL.